These 20 T cell receptor beta chains came from one sample sequenced in a study of OX40 agonist ivuxolimab in advanced cancers. The data were produced by immunoSEQ multiplex PCR, yet TCRdb's version contains in-frame clones alone and is incomplete. The repertoire has just under 85,000 clones, approximately 84% of them found once; the top ten carry around 7.3%. Sequences were derived from CD4+ or CD8+ T cells sorted from blood, sampled in a trial of the OX40 agonist ivuxolimab. These receptors were obtained from an adult with an advanced solid tumor such as melanoma, head and neck, liver or kidney cancer.

A note on this clone: Other DNA sequences in the sample encode the same CDR3. The chain joins TRBV9 to TRBJ2-7, with a weak D call TRBD1 (5 bases). CDR1 and CDR2 from the germline V gene are SGDLS and YYNGEE. The CDR3 has 14 amino acids. Trimming shortened V by 0 bases and J by 1 base, and 8 bases separated the two germline ends. CDR3 protein: CASSVDAGSYEQYF. The DNA of the CDR3 is TGTGCCAGCAGCGTAGATGCAGGGTCCTACGAGCAGTACTTC. Together with reference TRBV9 and TRBJ2-7, the CDR3 gives the full variable domain: DSGVTQTPKHLITATGQRVTLRCSPRSGDLSVYWYQQSLDQGLQFLIQYYNGEERAKGNILERFSAQQFPDLHSELNLSSLELGDSALYFCASSVDAGSYEQYFGPGTRLTVT.

This chain uses TRBV7-3 with TRBJ2-2; 7 nucleotides line up with TRBD1. Per germline, CDR1 SGHTA and CDR2 FQGTGA. The CDR3 sequence is 16 residues long. V trimming: 2 bases; J trimming: 2 bases; junction bases outside the gene matches: 5. The chain's CDR3 is CASSLSGTVNTGELFF. CDR3 bases: TGTGCCAGCAGCTTATCTGGGACAGTTAACACCGGGGAGCTGTTTTTT.

The chain employs TRBV7-2 and TRBJ1-5; a possible D gene is TRBD1 (5 bases). CDR3 length: 13 amino acids. Looked up from germline, CDR1 is SGHTA and CDR2 is FQGNSA. V lost 3 bases and J 7 bases, leaving 10 bases between the germline ends. The CDR3 protein is CASSFLGDQPQHF. CDR3 bases: TGTGCCAGCAGCTTCCTAGGGGACCAGCCCCAGCATTTT.

CDR3 sequence reads: CAISEGAFGTQYF. The DNA for the CDR3 is TGTGCCATCAGTGAGGGGGCTTTCGGGACCCAGTACTTC. V and J are TRBV10-3 and TRBJ2-5, with D possibly matching TRBD1 (5 bases). The CDR3 is made up of 13 amino acids. The V gene's germline CDR1 is ENHRY and CDR2 SYGVKD. V dropped 2 bases and J dropped 7 bases, with 11 bases sitting between them.

The rearrangement uses TRBV5-8 and TRBJ2-7, with 7 positions matching TRBD1. In germline, CDR1 is SGHTS, CDR2 YDEGEE. The ends lost 6 bases at V and 3 bases at J; junction bases unmatched: 3. There are 12 residues in the CDR3. The CDR3 protein is CASTRDSYEQYF. The CDR3 bases are TGTGCCAGCACCCGGGACAGCTACGAGCAGTACTTC.

The V gene is TRBV11-3, the J gene TRBJ2-7; possible D gene TRBD1, 5 bases. There are 13 residues in the CDR3. CDR1 SGHNT and CDR2 YENEEA come from the germline V gene. Trimming shortened V by 4 bases and J by 4 bases, and 11 bases separated the two germline ends. DNA for the CDR3: TGTGCCAGCAGCTCAGGGTTAGGGTACGAGCAGTACTTC. It is translated as CASSSGLGYEQYF. The whole variable domain, filled in from reference TRBV11-3 and TRBJ2-7, reads EAGVVQSPRYKIIEKKQPVAFWCNPISGHNTLYWYLQNLGQGPELLIRYENEEAVDDSQLPKDRFSAERLKGVDSTLKIQPAELGDSAVYLCASSSGLGYEQYFGPGTRLTVT.

The rearrangement joins TRBV4-2 to TRBJ1-2, with D uncertain. The germline CDR1 and CDR2 sequences are LGHNA and YNFKEQ. V was pared by 8 bases and J by 8 bases, with 27 bases between. There are 16 residues in the CDR3. CDR3 nucleotide sequence: TGTGCCAGCGGAGGGAGGGAACCGTCGGTGGTCTGGGGCTACACCTTC. This encodes CASGGREPSVVWGYTF.

The genes are TRBV11-2 and TRBJ2-3; 8 bases fit TRBD2. There are 15 residues in the CDR3. Germline CDR1 and CDR2: SGHAT and FQNNGV. The trim removed 1 base at V and 2 bases at J, leaving 2 bases unmatched. This chain's CDR3 is CASSLVAGFTDTQYF. The CDR3 DNA reads TGTGCCAGCAGCTTAGTAGCGGGATTCACAGATACGCAGTATTTT. The whole variable domain, filled in from reference TRBV11-2 and TRBJ2-3, reads EAGVAQSPRYKIIEKRQSVAFWCNPISGHATLYWYQQILGQGPKLLIQFQNNGVVDDSQLPKDRFSAERLKGVDSTLKIQPAKLEDSAVYLCASSLVAGFTDTQYFGPGTRLTVL.

The sample holds a few counts of this clone. This rearrangement joins TRBV6-1 to TRBJ1-2, with unresolved D. V was trimmed by 2 bases and J by 4 bases, leaving 8 bases between them. This CDR3 has 13 amino acids. Germline values: CDR1 MNHNS, CDR2 SASEGT. CDR3 in amino acids: CASSEQPSYGYTF. DNA of the CDR3: TGTGCCAGCAGTGAACAGCCCAGCTATGGCTACACCTTC.

This chain joins TRBV7-2 and TRBJ1-4; D is unresolved. V lost 5 bases and J 7 bases, leaving 8 bases between the germline ends. This CDR3 is built from 12 residues. Germline CDR1 reads SGHTA; CDR2 reads FQGNSA. CDR3 loop: CASSVGGEKLFF. Here the CDR3 DNA reads TGTGCCAGCAGCGTAGGAGGTGAAAAACTGTTTTTT.

Note on this clone: Different DNA sequences within this sample yield the same CDR3. The chain combines TRBV7-3 with TRBJ1-1; possible D gene TRBD1, 5 bases. CDR3 size: 13 residues. Trimming shortened V by 0 bases and J by 5 bases, and 7 bases separated the two germline ends. Germline CDR1 SGHTA, CDR2 FQGTGA. CDR3 protein: CASSLTGGTEAFF. The DNA for the CDR3 is TGTGCCAGCAGCTTAACGGGGGGGACTGAAGCTTTCTTT.

The gene calls are TRBV9 and TRBJ2-1; D remains unclear. From germline, CDR1 is SGDLS and CDR2 YYNGEE. V gave up 0 bases and J gave up 5 bases, with 9 bases separating them. There are 14 residues in the CDR3. DNA for the CDR3: TGTGCCAGCAGCGTAGGGGGTCAGGACAATGAGCAGTTCTTC. As protein: CASSVGGQDNEQFF.

The CDR3: CASSQEYGLAQFF. In nucleotides, the CDR3 is TGCGCCAGCAGCCAAGAATATGGACTAGCGCAGTTCTTC. The V gene is TRBV4-3, the J gene TRBJ2-1; 8 bases align to TRBD2. Germline V gives CDR1 LGHNA, CDR2 YSLEER. The CDR3 covers 13 residues. The junction had 4 bases not matched to a gene; V was cut back by 0 bases and J by 12 bases.

The chain employs TRBV6-1 and TRBJ1-1, with 7 bases fitting TRBD1. With 5 bases clipped from V and 8 bases from J, the junction kept 8 bases outside the gene matches. Looked up from germline, CDR1 is MNHNS and CDR2 is SASEGT. The CDR3 consists of 13 residues. CDR3 in DNA: TGTGCCAGCAGTCCACGGGACAGCAAGGAAGCTTTCTTT. It is translated as CASSPRDSKEAFF.

The chain carries TRBV4-1 and TRBJ2-1, with D possibly called TRBD1 or TRBD2 (5 bases each). CDR1 and CDR2 from the germline V gene are MGHRA and YSYEKL. Trimming removed 0 bases at V and 15 bases at J, with 18 bases between. There are 14 residues in the CDR3. The CDR3 protein is CASSQDLGPRDAFF. CDR3 nucleotide sequence: TGCGCCAGCAGCCAAGATCTGGGACCCCGAGACGCGTTCTTC.

A word on this clone: A read error may produce the germline difference seen at one junction end. The V call is TRBV7-7, the J call TRBJ2-3; no reliable D call. CDR1 is SSHAT, CDR2 FNYEAQ, per germline (reference sequence). CDR3 length equals 18 residues. The CDR3: CASSPLVTAQTSTDTQYF. The CDR3 DNA reads TGTGCTAGCAGCCCCTTAGTTACAGCTCAAACTAGCACAGATACGCAGTATTTT.

Written as DNA, the CDR3 is TGTGCCAGCAGCTCAGGGGTCTTCTCCTACGAGCAGTACTTC. Its translation: CASSSGVFSYEQYF. The V gene is TRBV5-6, the J gene TRBJ2-7, with D tentatively TRBD1 (6 bases). Germline V gene sequence: CDR1 SGHDT, CDR2 YYEEEE. The CDR3 extends over 14 amino acids. Trimming stripped 3 bases from V and 0 bases from J, with 10 bases between.

A few counts support this clone. The chain links TRBV11-3 to TRBJ2-1, with D hard to call. This CDR3 contains 13 residues. Germline CDR1 and CDR2: SGHNT and YENEEA. V lost 1 base and J lost 9, with 10 bases in between. DNA of the CDR3: TGTGCCAGCAGCTTAGGCCGCTATAGTGAGCAGTTCTTC. Protein sequence: CASSLGRYSEQFF.

The chain combines TRBV30 with TRBJ1-6; D gene unclear. V lost 3 bases and J lost 1, with 10 bases in between. Per germline, CDR1 GTSNPN and CDR2 SVGIG (reference sequence). CDR3 length: 15 amino acids. The CDR3 bases are TGTGCCTGGAGCCTCCTTGGGTCCTATAATTCACCCCTCCACTTT. It codes for CAWSLLGSYNSPLHF.

This clone occurred a few times. This chain uses TRBV19 with TRBJ2-1, with TRBD2 matching 14 bases. Per the germline V gene, CDR1 is LNHDA and CDR2 is SQIVND (reference sequence). V dropped 1 base and J dropped 3; count of bases not matched to a gene: 8. The CDR3 is 19 residues long. CDR3 region: CASSIVPGLAGVRYNEQFF. CDR3 DNA: TGTGCCAGTAGTATAGTTCCGGGACTAGCGGGGGTCCGCTACAATGAGCAGTTCTTC. Based on the CDR3 plus reference TRBV19 and TRBJ2-1, the full variable domain is DGGITQSPKYLFRKEGQNVTLSCEQNLNHDAMYWYRQDPGQGLRLIYYSQIVNDFQKGDIAEGYSVSREKKESFPLTVTSAQKNPTAFYLCASSIVPGLAGVRYNEQFFGPGTRLTVL.